Given below is one T cell receptor (beta chain) in context. Its specificity is unknown. This sample was taken from a study of response to subunit inactivated influenza vaccine. Study-level points and caveats: Authors suggested that a seasonal influenza vaccination recruits few new T cells each time.

TCRdb itself ran the RT-PCR reads through MiXCR, one entry per CDR3 protein. The sample includes 530,000 or so distinct CDR3 sequences, roughly 12% seen only once; the top ten take about 9.4%. V was trimmed by 7 bases and J by 1 base, leaving 16 bases between them. This CDR3 is 15 amino acids long. Germline CDR1 WSHSY, CDR2 SAAADI. This rearrangement joins TRBV10-2 to TRBJ2-5; D not resolved. Sequenced material: PBMCs from blood, taken on the day of vaccination. This sequence originates from a middle-aged man who received an inactivated influenza vaccine. CDR3: CASIRDSARQETQYF. The CDR3 DNA is TGCGCCAGCATACGAGATTCGGCCCGCCAAGAGACCCAGTACTTC.